Shown below are 15 T cell receptor beta chains from a single sample sequenced in a study of tumor-infiltrating lymphocytes in localized non-small cell lung cancer. Generated by immunoSEQ multiplex PCR, the TCRdb table keeps only in-frame clones and is missing some. The data show about 16,000 clones, 70% to 80% seen once. The sample taken for sequencing was lung tumor tissue. The receptors derive from a human donor with non-small cell lung cancer.

J is TRBJ2-2 and V is TRBV5-4, with D unresolved. Per germline, CDR1 SGHNT and CDR2 YYREEE (reference sequence). This CDR3 has 14 residues. Trimming removed 3 bases at V and 9 bases at J, with 15 bases between. The CDR3 region is CASSSTSKSRELFF. The CDR3 coding sequence is TGTGCCAGCAGCTCCACCTCTAAATCCCGGGAGCTGTTTTTT.

V gene TRBV14 combines with J gene TRBJ2-2; D ambiguous. Germline CDR1 reads SGHDN; CDR2 reads FVKESK. CDR3 length: 14 amino acids. V lost 0 bases, J lost 6 bases, and 8 bases lay in between. The DNA for the CDR3 is TGTGCCAGCAGCCAAGACACTGGCGCCGGGGAGCTGTTTTTT. It yields the protein CASSQDTGAGELFF.

This sequence joins TRBV19 and TRBJ1-2; TRBD1 is a possible D gene (5 bases). V was pared by 8 bases and J by 10 bases, with 20 bases between. CDR1 is LNHDA and CDR2 is SQIVND in the germline V gene (reference sequence). CDR3 length equals 13 residues. The CDR3 DNA reads TGTGCCAGTCATCCTCCGGGACCGGGGATCTACACCTTC. It translates to CASHPPGPGIYTF.

This clone was seen once. The rearrangement uses TRBV5-4 and TRBJ1-1, with a tentative D call TRBD1 (5 bases). The V gene lost 0 bases and the J gene lost 1 base, with 7 bases spanning the gap. Looked up from germline, CDR1 is SGHNT and CDR2 is YYREEE (reference sequence). The CDR3 sequence is 14 residues long. The DNA of the CDR3 is TGTGCCAGCAGCTTGGTAGGGGCGAACACTGAAGCTTTCTTT. This translates into CASSLVGANTEAFF.

The rearrangement links TRBV27 to TRBJ2-2; 8 nucleotides align to TRBD2. J lost 6 bases, V lost 3 bases, and 3 bases had no gene match. The CDR3 length is 14 residues. CDR1 and CDR2 (germline): MNHEY, SMNVEV (reference sequence). The CDR3 DNA reads TGTGCCAGCAGTTTGTCGGGGGGGGCCGGGGAGCTGTTTTTT. Protein: CASSLSGGAGELFF.

V gene TRBV5-6 combines with J gene TRBJ1-5; D may be TRBD1 (5 bases). The length of the CDR3 is 13 residues. The V and J ends lost 1 base and 15 bases respectively, with 17 bases between them. Germline assignment: CDR1 SGHDT and CDR2 YYEEEE. The CDR3 is CASSLRNGEGTHF. In DNA form, the CDR3 reads TGTGCCAGCAGCTTGCGGAACGGGGAAGGGACGCATTTT.

This chain uses TRBV6-1 with TRBJ1-2, with D unclear. Germline CDR1 and CDR2: MNHNS and SASEGT. This CDR3 has 13 amino acids. V dropped 2 bases and J dropped 6 bases, with 10 bases sitting between them. This CDR3 reads CASSETQVHGYTF. The CDR3 nucleotides are TGTGCCAGCAGTGAAACCCAGGTGCATGGCTACACCTTC.

As concerns this clone: Other DNA sequences in the sample encode the same CDR3. V gene TRBV5-6 combines with J gene TRBJ1-1; possibly TRBD1 for D (5 bases). The CDR3 is made up of 12 amino acids. The V and J ends lost 5 bases and 4 bases respectively, with 9 bases between them. Per the germline V gene, CDR1 is SGHDT and CDR2 is YYEEEE. CDR3 bases: TGTGCCAGCAGTTCAGGGACCACTGAAGCTTTCTTT. This encodes CASSSGTTEAFF.

J is TRBJ2-5 and V is TRBV4-1; D unclear. The CDR3 is 16 amino acids. V lost 2 bases to trimming and J lost 2 bases, with 15 bases between them. CDR1 and CDR2 from the germline V gene are MGHRA and YSYEKL. In DNA form, the CDR3 reads TGCGCCAGCAGCCAACCTGGGCGGCGGATACAAGAGACCCAGTACTTC. Protein sequence: CASSQPGRRIQETQYF.

The rearrangement uses TRBV5-1 and TRBJ2-1; TRBD1 matches 8 bases. Germline V lookup: CDR1 SGHRS, CDR2 YFSETQ. The CDR3 sequence is 16 residues long. V lost 5 bases, J lost 5 bases, and 12 bases stayed unmatched. The CDR3 loop reads CASRGTGTGINNEQFF. CDR3 in DNA: TGCGCCAGCAGGGGTACCGGGACAGGTATAAACAATGAGCAGTTCTTC.

This chain links TRBV9 with TRBJ2-5; D unresolved. V dropped 0 bases and J dropped 2 bases, with 5 bases sitting between them. Germline values: CDR1 SGDLS, CDR2 YYNGEE. The CDR3 extends over 13 amino acids. In DNA form, the CDR3 reads TGTGCCAGCAGCGTAGCGACTCAAGAGACCCAGTACTTC. This gives the protein CASSVATQETQYF. Full variable domain (missing parts from reference TRBV9 and TRBJ2-5): DSGVTQTPKHLITATGQRVTLRCSPRSGDLSVYWYQQSLDQGLQFLIQYYNGEERAKGNILERFSAQQFPDLHSELNLSSLELGDSALYFCASSVATQETQYFGPGTRLLVL.

V and J are TRBV5-8 and TRBJ1-1; D is unresolved. V was cut by 5 bases and J by 3 bases, with 11 bases left in between. The CDR3 totals 13 residues. Germline V CDR1 and CDR2: SGHTS, YDEGEE. The CDR3 sequence is CASSLHQDTEAFF. The CDR3 DNA sequence: TGTGCCAGCAGTCTTCACCAGGACACTGAAGCTTTCTTT.

V usage is TRBV7-3 and J usage is TRBJ2-3; 8 bases match TRBD2. From germline, CDR1 is SGHTA and CDR2 FQGTGA. Germline trimming cut 2 bases from V and 4 bases from J; bases unmatched to any gene: 5. The CDR3 contains 15 residues. CDR3 residues: CASSLAGGSSDTQYF. The CDR3 nucleotides are TGTGCCAGCAGCTTAGCGGGGGGTAGCTCAGATACGCAGTATTTT.

The chain carries TRBV6-4 and TRBJ1-1, with a tentative D call TRBD1 (5 bases). Germline V gene data show CDR1 as MRHNA and CDR2 as SNTAGT. The CDR3 loop spans 17 amino acids. Trimming stripped 4 bases from V and 7 bases from J, with 25 bases between. The CDR3 DNA reads TGTGCCAGCAGTGCCGTCCGGACACACCCTTACCCTAATGAAGCTTTCTTT. Translating gives CASSAVRTHPYPNEAFF.

The V call is TRBV18, the J call TRBJ1-2; D might be TRBD1 (6 bases). This CDR3 spans 15 amino acids. V lost 0 bases and J 7 bases, leaving 15 bases between the germline ends. Germline V lookup: CDR1 KGHSH, CDR2 LQKENI. The CDR3 nucleotides are TGTGCCAGCTCACCACCGCCGGGGGCCAAAGGTGGCTACACCTTC. It translates to CASSPPPGAKGGYTF.